These 32 T cell receptor beta chains came from one sample sequenced in a study of blood T cell repertoires in COVID-19. This table comes from immunoSEQ multiplex PCR, and its TCRdb copy is limited to in-frame clones, with some not included. The data show around 360,000 clones, approximately 89% seen once. The source material was PBMCs or T cells enriched from blood (not recorded which). The receptors here all came from a man aged 35 to 55 in a cohort exposed to, infected with or recovered from COVID-19 (not recorded which).

The CDR3 loop is CASSHAQGRLNTEAFF. The CDR3 DNA reads TGTGCCAGCAGCCATGCACAGGGGAGGTTGAACACTGAAGCTTTCTTT. This chain joins TRBV11-2 and TRBJ1-1; TRBD1 matches at 7 bases. Germline-derived CDR1 and CDR2 are SGHAT and FQNNGV. CDR3 size: 16 residues. Trimming at V came to 5 bases and at J to 0 bases, leaving 9 bases not matched to a gene.

The chain links TRBV5-8 to TRBJ2-3, with 9 bases lining up with TRBD2. This CDR3 has 18 amino acids. J was trimmed by 2 bases and V by 3 bases; bases with no gene match: 13. Germline V lookup: CDR1 SGHTS, CDR2 YDEGEE. The CDR3 sequence: CASSSGLSWTSVTDTQYF. DNA of the CDR3: TGTGCCAGCAGCTCCGGACTTTCTTGGACTAGCGTCACAGATACGCAGTATTTT.

The V call is TRBV5-1, the J call TRBJ2-7, with a tentative D call TRBD2 (6 bases). V lost 1 base and J lost 3, with 11 bases in between. The germline CDR1 and CDR2 sequences are SGHRS and YFSETQ. The CDR3 is 14 amino acids. CDR3 nucleotide sequence: TGCGCCAGCAGCTTGATGGAGGGCCTCTACGAGCAGTACTTC. This codes for CASSLMEGLYEQYF.

V and J are TRBV19 and TRBJ2-3; 7 bases match TRBD2. This CDR3 has 13 residues. The V gene end was trimmed by 9 bases and the J gene end by 2 bases; junction bases not matched to a gene: 5. The germline V gene encodes CDR1 LNHDA and CDR2 SQIVND (reference sequence). CDR3 DNA: TGTGCCAGCTCTAGCGGCTACACAGATACGCAGTATTTT. Translating gives CASSSGYTDTQYF.

The count of this clone is one. This chain's CDR3 is CASSLGGYNQPQHF. The CDR3 DNA is TGTGCCAGCAGCTTAGGAGGATACAATCAGCCCCAGCATTTT. J is TRBJ1-5 and V is TRBV7-9; D call uncertain. V was clipped by 1 base and J by 3 bases, with 7 bases between them. Germline V gene sequence: CDR1 SEHNR, CDR2 FQNEAQ (reference sequence). This CDR3 is built from 14 residues. Full variable domain (remainder filled in from reference TRBV7-9 and TRBJ1-5): DTGVSQNPRHKITKRGQNVTFRCDPISEHNRLYWYRQTLGQGPEFLTYFQNEAQLEKSRLLSDRFSAERPKGSFSTLEIQRTEQGDSAMYLCASSLGGYNQPQHFGDGTRLSIL.

J is TRBJ2-7 and V is TRBV7-9, with TRBD1 matching 8 bases. The CDR3 is 14 residues long. V was pared by 3 bases and J by 4 bases, with 5 bases of the junction left unmatched. Germline V gene data show CDR1 as SEHNR and CDR2 as FQNEAQ (reference sequence). This CDR3 reads CASSLGTGAYEQYF. The CDR3, as DNA: TGTGCCAGCAGCTTGGGGACAGGAGCTTACGAGCAGTACTTC. Full variable domain (remainder filled in from reference TRBV7-9 and TRBJ2-7): DTGVSQNPRHKITKRGQNVTFRCDPISEHNRLYWYRQTLGQGPEFLTYFQNEAQLEKSRLLSDRFSAERPKGSFSTLEIQRTEQGDSAMYLCASSLGTGAYEQYFGPGTRLTVT.

V gene TRBV7-9 combines with J gene TRBJ2-5; weak D call: TRBD2 (5 bases). The CDR3 runs to 17 residues. Germline V gene sequence: CDR1 SEHNR, CDR2 FQNEAQ (reference sequence). Trimming removed 2 bases from V and 5 bases from J, with 21 bases in between. The CDR3 coding sequence is TGTGCCAGCAGCTTAAGTTCTAACCGCGGCGAGCGGGAGACCCAGTACTTC. Protein: CASSLSSNRGERETQYF.

The chain joins TRBV28 to TRBJ1-1; 9 bases line up with TRBD1. CDR3 size: 14 residues. The V segment lost 5 bases and the J segment 4 bases; nucleotides outside the gene matches: 5. Germline V gene sequence: CDR1 MDHEN, CDR2 SYDVKM. The CDR3 DNA reads TGTGCCAGCAGTGAGGGACAGGGACGCACTGAAGCTTTCTTT. This codes for CASSEGQGRTEAFF.

This chain joins TRBV18 and TRBJ2-7; TRBD1 matches at 9 bases. V shed 0 bases, J shed 7 bases, and the junction held 10 bases outside the gene matches. The CDR3 sequence is 16 residues long. Germline V CDR1 and CDR2: KGHSH, LQKENI. CDR3 DNA sequence: TGTGCCAGCTCACCACCGTCAGGACAGGGGCCGGGGGAGCAGTACTTC. Encoded protein: CASSPPSGQGPGEQYF.

V usage is TRBV10-3 and J usage is TRBJ1-3, with D tentatively TRBD1 (6 bases). Trimming shortened V by 5 bases and J by 0 bases, and 20 bases separated the two germline ends. The CDR3 totals 18 residues. The V gene's germline CDR1 is ENHRY and CDR2 SYGVKD. CDR3 loop: CAISQGREPGASGNTIYF. For the CDR3, the DNA is TGTGCCATCAGTCAGGGTAGGGAGCCAGGGGCCTCTGGAAACACCATATATTTT.

About this clone: Other DNA sequences from this sample encode an identical CDR3 as well. The J gene is TRBJ1-5, the V gene TRBV7-3, with D maybe TRBD1 (6 bases). This CDR3 spans 13 amino acids. Germline assignment: CDR1 SGHTA and CDR2 FQGTGA. Trimming cost V 4 bases and J 5 bases, with 9 bases left between them. The CDR3, as DNA: TGTGCCAGCAGCTCGGACAGAGATCAGCCCCAGCATTTT. This codes for CASSSDRDQPQHF.

The V and J genes are TRBV5-4 and TRBJ2-7; 11 nucleotides agree with TRBD2. CDR3 size: 16 residues. Losses at the gene ends were 3 bases for V and 5 bases for J; bases not matched to a gene: 10. CDR1 SGHNT and CDR2 YYREEE come from the germline V gene (reference sequence). CDR3 amino acids: CASSSPSSGRLNEQYF. DNA for the CDR3: TGTGCCAGCAGCTCTCCTTCTAGCGGGAGGCTCAACGAGCAGTACTTC.

The chain combines TRBV24-1 with TRBJ2-2, with D possibly being TRBD1 (6 bases). The germline V and J ends were trimmed by 3 bases and 1 base, with 14 bases remaining between them. Germline V gives CDR1 KGHDR, CDR2 SFDVKD. This CDR3 region has 17 residues. The CDR3 reads CATSDPNRGLNTGELFF. DNA of the CDR3: TGTGCCACCAGTGATCCGAATAGGGGGTTGAACACCGGGGAGCTGTTTTTT.

CDR3: CASSVGGGQGFETQYF. The CDR3 DNA follows: TGTGCCAGCAGCGTAGGAGGGGGACAGGGTTTTGAGACCCAGTACTTC. The chain joins TRBV9 to TRBJ2-5; 9 bases match TRBD1. After removal of 0 bases from V and 5 bases from J, the junction contained 8 bases not matched to a gene. CDR3 length equals 16 residues. CDR1 is SGDLS and CDR2 is YYNGEE in the germline V gene.

The chain couples TRBV2 to TRBJ2-5; no firm D call. The V gene lost 6 bases and the J gene lost 5 bases, with 13 bases spanning the gap. Germline V gives CDR1 SNHLY, CDR2 FYNNEI. The CDR3 consists of 13 residues. This CDR3 is CASSANLLETQYF. CDR3 coding DNA: TGTGCCAGCAGCGCTAACCTATTGGAGACCCAGTACTTC. The whole variable domain, filled in from reference TRBV2 and TRBJ2-5, reads EPEVTQTPSHQVTQMGQEVILRCVPISNHLYFYWYRQILGQKVEFLVSFYNNEISEKSEIFDDQFSVERPDGSNFTLKIRSTKLEDSAMYFCASSANLLETQYFGPGTRLLVL.

This chain uses TRBV3-1 (or the pseudogene TRBV3-2) with TRBJ1-6; a weak D match, TRBD1 (6 bases). This CDR3 is 15 amino acids long. Germline CDR1 LGHDT, CDR2 YNNKEL (reference sequence). The V and J ends lost 5 bases and 7 bases respectively, with 15 bases between them. CDR3 DNA: TGTGCCAGCAGCGTTTTAACAGGGAACAATTCACCCCTCCACTTT. It specifies CASSVLTGNNSPLHF.

This clone occurred a few times. This chain links TRBV15 with TRBJ1-1; a weak D match, TRBD1 (5 bases). CDR1 and CDR2 (germline): LNHNV, YYDKDF (reference sequence). V lost 0 bases and J 5 bases, leaving 16 bases between the germline ends. This CDR3 contains 16 residues. CDR3 nucleotides: TGTGCCACCAGCAGAGATCGGGGGATTCGGGTTACTGAAGCTTTCTTT. Its translation is CATSRDRGIRVTEAFF.

The gene calls are TRBV19 and TRBJ2-3; 8 positions agree with TRBD2. V lost 7 bases to trimming and J lost 7 bases; unmatched junction nucleotides: 7. CDR1 LNHDA and CDR2 SQIVND come from the germline V gene (reference sequence). The CDR3 spans 13 residues. The CDR3 sequence is CASNTGLEYTQYF. The CDR3 DNA follows: TGTGCCAGTAATACGGGACTAGAATATACGCAGTATTTT.

This chain connects TRBV19 to TRBJ2-7; D might be TRBD2 (5 bases). V was pared by 3 bases and J by 1 base, with 13 bases between. Germline values: CDR1 LNHDA, CDR2 SQIVND (reference sequence). The CDR3 runs 15 residues. CDR3 region: CASSIGGFGSYEQYF. The CDR3 coding sequence is TGTGCCAGTAGTATTGGCGGGTTTGGGTCCTACGAGCAGTACTTC.

The rearrangement links TRBV30 to TRBJ1-5, with D possibly TRBD1 on 5 matching bases. This CDR3 is built from 14 residues. V was cut by 2 bases and J by 1 base, with 9 bases left in between. CDR1 GTSNPN and CDR2 SVGIG come from the germline V gene (reference sequence). This chain's CDR3 is CAWSIGGSNQPQHF. Here the CDR3 DNA reads TGTGCCTGGAGTATCGGGGGGAGCAATCAGCCCCAGCATTTT.

V is TRBV9 and J is TRBJ2-2; no definite D call. Between the trimmed V and J ends, which lost 1 base and 6 bases, there was a span of 4 bases. Looked up from germline, CDR1 is SGDLS and CDR2 is YYNGEE. The CDR3 runs 12 residues. The CDR3 DNA reads TGTGCCAGCAGCGTATCTGCCGGGGAGCTGTTTTTT. Amino acid sequence: CASSVSAGELFF.

This chain connects TRBV28 to TRBJ1-2; D gene uncertain. Germline V gene data show CDR1 as MDHEN and CDR2 as SYDVKM. The CDR3 covers 14 residues. Deletions cut 3 bases from V and 4 bases from J, with 12 bases between. CDR3: CASSFNVNSYGYTF. The DNA for the CDR3 is TGTGCCAGCAGTTTTAACGTGAACTCCTATGGCTACACCTTC.

This chain uses TRBV7-2 with TRBJ2-2, with D uncertain. Germline assignment: CDR1 SGHTA and CDR2 FQGNSA. V lost 5 bases to trimming and J lost 7 bases, with 17 bases between them. The CDR3 has 15 residues. This CDR3 reads CASSVVTNSGGELFF. Written as DNA, the CDR3 is TGTGCCAGCAGCGTGGTTACGAACAGTGGCGGGGAGCTGTTTTTT. Complete variable domain (other parts from reference TRBV7-2 and TRBJ2-2): GAGVSQSPSNKVTEKGKDVELRCDPISGHTALYWYRQSLGQGLEFLIYFQGNSAPDKSGLPSDRFSAERTGGSVSTLTIQRTQQEDSAVYLCASSVVTNSGGELFFGEGSRLTVL.

The chain links TRBV7-9 to TRBJ1-5; D remains ambiguous. The V end was cut by 1 base, the J end by 4 bases, with 8 bases between. This CDR3 has 14 amino acids. Germline lookup yields CDR1 SEHNR and CDR2 FQNEAQ (reference sequence). CDR3 DNA: TGTGCCAGCAGCTTAGATTCGGTAAATCAGCCCCAGCATTTT. This encodes CASSLDSVNQPQHF.

This clone was recorded once. V is TRBV30 and J is TRBJ2-2, with 14 bases identical to TRBD2. The ends lost 2 bases at V and 7 bases at J; junction bases unmatched: 12. The CDR3 length is 18 residues. From germline, CDR1 is GTSNPN and CDR2 SVGIG (reference sequence). The CDR3 coding sequence is TGTGCCTGGAGTCTTGCGACTAGCGGGAGGGAACGGGGCGGGGAGCTGTTTTTT. Protein: CAWSLATSGRERGGELFF.

The rearrangement links TRBV27 to TRBJ1-5, with TRBD1 matching over 8 bases. Losses at the gene ends were 8 bases for V and 3 bases for J; bases not matched to a gene: 9. This CDR3 spans 15 amino acids. Germline-derived CDR1 and CDR2 are MNHEY and SMNVEV (reference sequence). CDR3 nucleotides: TGTGCCAGCGGGGCTCAGGGGGCGCCCAATCAGCCCCAGCATTTT. Translation: CASGAQGAPNQPQHF.

The chain couples TRBV10-1 to TRBJ2-1; TRBD2 aligns across 12 bases. Trimming took 5 bases from V and 7 from J; bases not matched to a gene: 6. There are 15 residues in the CDR3. The germline CDR1 and CDR2 sequences are WNHNN and SYGVQD (reference sequence). The CDR3 reads CASSSGTSGRNEQFF. For the CDR3, the DNA is TGCGCCAGCAGTTCCGGGACTAGCGGGCGGAATGAGCAGTTCTTC.

The CDR3 bases are TGTGCCAGCAGTCCCACGGGCACTGAAGCTTTCTTT. Translating it yields CASSPTGTEAFF. The V and J genes are TRBV27 and TRBJ1-1, with D hard to call. Trimming pared 5 bases from V and 4 bases from J, leaving 8 bases between. Per germline, CDR1 MNHEY and CDR2 SMNVEV (reference sequence). CDR3 length: 12 amino acids.

This chain joins TRBV27 and TRBJ2-7, with no clear D. CDR1 and CDR2 from the germline V gene are MNHEY and SMNVEV (reference sequence). V lost 7 bases and J lost 3, with 7 bases in between. The length of the CDR3 is 11 residues. The CDR3: CASKTGYEQYF. CDR3 sequence (DNA): TGTGCCAGCAAGACTGGCTACGAGCAGTACTTC.

This clone is a singleton in its sample. V is TRBV27 and J is TRBJ1-6, with 9 bases identical to TRBD1. The V gene's germline CDR1 is MNHEY and CDR2 SMNVEV (reference sequence). There are 16 residues in the CDR3. The trim removed 5 bases at V and 6 bases at J, leaving 8 bases unmatched. The CDR3 nucleotides read TGTGCCAGCAGTCAGGCCGGGACAGGGTTTAATTCACCCCTCCACTTT. This encodes CASSQAGTGFNSPLHF.

The chain has TRBV3-1 (or the pseudogene TRBV3-2) and TRBJ1-1, with D possibly TRBD1 on 5 matching bases. Germline-derived CDR1 and CDR2 are LGHDT and YNNKEL (reference sequence). V was shortened by 4 bases and J by 14 bases, with 23 bases between the two germline ends. The CDR3 consists of 14 residues. The CDR3 DNA follows: TGTGCCAGCAGCCCAGAAGGGCAGGGCCGGGTCCCGTTCTTT. Translation: CASSPEGQGRVPFF.

The CDR3 spells CASSLKGVVDEQYF. In DNA form, the CDR3 reads TGTGCCAGCAGCTTAAAGGGGGTTGTCGACGAGCAGTACTTC. The chain links TRBV7-9 to TRBJ2-7; D perhaps matches TRBD1 (6 bases). The germline gives CDR1 SEHNR, CDR2 FQNEAQ (reference sequence). Trimming pared 2 bases from V and 5 bases from J, leaving 13 bases between. The CDR3 consists of 14 residues.